A selection of T cell receptor beta chains follows, all from one sample in a study of identical twins. In TCRdb, the 5' RACE reads were re-called with MiXCR into one record per CDR3 protein. The sample shows under 350,000 distinct CDR3 sequences, just under 9.5% of them seen only once. This same sample was also taken into another study, of yellow fever vaccine responses in identical twins.

What was sequenced was CD8+ T cells sorted from blood. The receptor source for this set is a woman younger than 35 in good health. CDR3s include the opening cysteine and the closing phenylalanine or tryptophan. The D gene is left open where the match is weak. Part of the rows lack a size; the others show once, few, many or a class for expanded clones.

clone_size: many
v_call: TRBV10-3
d_call: .
j_call: TRBJ2-5
cdr3_nt: TGTGCCATCAGAAGACTAGGTGAAGAGACCCAGTACTTC
cdr3_aa: CAIRRLGEETQYF

clone_size: .
v_call: TRBV18
d_call: .
j_call: TRBJ2-7
cdr3_nt: TGTGCCAGCTCACCAGTAGAAGTGGGAGTGCGGGAGCAGTACTTC
cdr3_aa: CASSPVEVGVREQYF

clone_size: few
v_call: TRBV5-1
d_call: TRBD1
j_call: TRBJ1-2
cdr3_nt: TGCGCCAGCATGCCGACAGGGGTGAATGGCTACACCTTC
cdr3_aa: CASMPTGVNGYTF

clone_size: many
v_call: TRBV7-9
d_call: .
j_call: TRBJ1-1
cdr3_nt: TGTGCCAGCAGCTTAAACCCAGGCACTGAAGCTTTCTTT
cdr3_aa: CASSLNPGTEAFF

clone_size: many
v_call: TRBV5-6
d_call: .
j_call: TRBJ2-7
cdr3_nt: TGTGCCAGCAGCGCAACACAGGGTCTTAAAATCTACGAGCAGTACTTC
cdr3_aa: CASSATQGLKIYEQYF

clone_size: few
v_call: TRBV12-3/TRBV12-4
d_call: .
j_call: TRBJ2-5
cdr3_nt: TGTGCCAGCAGAGAGGACCCCTGGGAGACCCAGTACTTC
cdr3_aa: CASREDPWETQYF

clone_size: .
v_call: TRBV10-1
d_call: .
j_call: TRBJ1-6
cdr3_nt: TGCGCCAGCAGTGAGTCAATCTATCGACAGGCCTACAATTCACCCCTCCACTTT
cdr3_aa: CASSESIYRQAYNSPLHF

clone_size: .
v_call: TRBV6-1
d_call: .
j_call: TRBJ2-7
cdr3_nt: TGTGCCAGCAGTGGAGGATTCTCCCTCTACGAGCAGTACTTC
cdr3_aa: CASSGGFSLYEQYF

clone_size: .
v_call: TRBV28
d_call: TRBD2
j_call: TRBJ2-7
cdr3_nt: TGTGCCAGCAGGTGGGCGGAGCGGGGTGAAGACGAGCAGTACTTC
cdr3_aa: CASRWAERGEDEQYF

clone_size: many
v_call: TRBV7-2
d_call: .
j_call: TRBJ1-1
cdr3_nt: TGTGCCAGCAGCCCCTTCTTGGGACTGCAAAACACTGAAGCTTTCTTT
cdr3_aa: CASSPFLGLQNTEAFF